This TCR beta chain was identified in a study of T-cell memory formation after mild COVID-19. Whole-study results and caveats: Some clones that responded were present in memory (sampled pre-infection), which suggests cross-reactive memory joined.

With respect to this clonotype: The antigen is not known.

The ends were cut back, 0 bases at V and 4 bases at J, with 12 bases in the middle. The germline V gene has CDR1 SGDLS and CDR2 YYNGEE. The CDR3 totals 15 residues. A single record per CDR3 protein comes from TCRdb applying MiXCR to the 5' RACE reads. The repertoire has approximately 230,000 distinct CDR3 sequences, about a sixth of them found once; the top ten carry approximately 3.5%. The chain recombines TRBV9 with TRBJ2-3; D is possibly TRBD2 (6 bases). This TCR was sampled from a man aged 18 to 29 who had mild COVID-19 (a few samples of this study predate the infection). Cell type and time point are not known. The sequenced sample consisted of PBMCs or a T cell subset sorted from them (not recorded which). In nucleotides, the CDR3 is TGTGCCAGCAGCGTAGCTCCGGGGGAAGCAGATACGCAGTATTTT. This translates into CASSVAPGEADTQYF.